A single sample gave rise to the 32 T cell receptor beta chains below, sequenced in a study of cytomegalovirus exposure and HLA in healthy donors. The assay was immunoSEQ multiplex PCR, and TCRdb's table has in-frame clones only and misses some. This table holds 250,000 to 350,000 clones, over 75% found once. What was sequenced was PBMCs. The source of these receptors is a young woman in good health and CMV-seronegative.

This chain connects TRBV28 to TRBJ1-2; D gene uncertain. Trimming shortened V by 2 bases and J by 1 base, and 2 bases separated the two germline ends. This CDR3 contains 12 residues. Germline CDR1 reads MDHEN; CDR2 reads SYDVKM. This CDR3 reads CASSLLNYGYTF. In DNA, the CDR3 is TGTGCCAGCAGTTTACTTAACTATGGCTACACCTTC.

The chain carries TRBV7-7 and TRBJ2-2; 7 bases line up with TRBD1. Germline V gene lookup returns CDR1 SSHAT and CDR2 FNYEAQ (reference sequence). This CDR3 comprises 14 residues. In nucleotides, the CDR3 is TGTGCTAGCTCCGGTGAGGGGGCCACCGGGGAGCTGTTTTTT. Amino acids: CASSGEGATGELFF.

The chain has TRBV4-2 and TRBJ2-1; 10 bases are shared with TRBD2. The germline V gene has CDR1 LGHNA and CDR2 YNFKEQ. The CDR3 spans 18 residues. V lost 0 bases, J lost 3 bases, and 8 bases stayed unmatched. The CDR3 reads CASSQDASGRAYYNEQFF. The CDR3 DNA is TGTGCCAGCAGCCAAGATGCCAGCGGGAGGGCCTACTACAATGAGCAGTTCTTC.

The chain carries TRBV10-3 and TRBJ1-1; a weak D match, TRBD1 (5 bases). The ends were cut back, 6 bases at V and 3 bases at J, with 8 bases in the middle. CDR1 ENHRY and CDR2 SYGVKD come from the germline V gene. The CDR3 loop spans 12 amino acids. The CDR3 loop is CAISPGYTEAFF. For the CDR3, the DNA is TGTGCCATCAGCCCAGGGTACACTGAAGCTTTCTTT.

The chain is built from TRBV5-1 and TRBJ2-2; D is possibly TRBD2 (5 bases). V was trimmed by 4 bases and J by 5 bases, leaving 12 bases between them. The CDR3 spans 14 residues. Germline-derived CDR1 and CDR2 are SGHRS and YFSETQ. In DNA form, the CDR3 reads TGCGCCAGCAGCGCCCCGGGGAGAACCGGGGAGCTGTTTTTT. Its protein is CASSAPGRTGELFF.

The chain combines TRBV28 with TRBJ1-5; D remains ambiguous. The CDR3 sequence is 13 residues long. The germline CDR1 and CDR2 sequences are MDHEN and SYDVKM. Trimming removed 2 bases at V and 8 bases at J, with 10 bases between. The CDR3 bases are TGTGCCAGCAGTTTAGAGGGTGGGGAGCCCCAGCATTTT. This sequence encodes CASSLEGGEPQHF. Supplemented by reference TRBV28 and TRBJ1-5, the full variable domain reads DVKVTQSSRYLVKRTGEKVFLECVQDMDHENMFWYRQDPGLGLRLIYFSYDVKMKEKGDIPEGYSVSREKKERFSLILESASTNQTSMYLCASSLEGGEPQHFGDGTRLSIL.

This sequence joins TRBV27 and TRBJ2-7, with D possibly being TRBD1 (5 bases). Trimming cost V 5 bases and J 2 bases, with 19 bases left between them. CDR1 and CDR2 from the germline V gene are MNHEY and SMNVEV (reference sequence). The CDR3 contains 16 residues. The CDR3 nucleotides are TGTGCCAGCAGTCCAACGACAGTCGAACATCCCTACGAGCAGTACTTC. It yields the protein CASSPTTVEHPYEQYF.

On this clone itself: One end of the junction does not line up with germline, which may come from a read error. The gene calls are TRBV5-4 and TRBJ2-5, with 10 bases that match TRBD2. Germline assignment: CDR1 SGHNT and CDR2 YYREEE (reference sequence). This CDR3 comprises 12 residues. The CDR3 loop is CASSSVGTSVHF. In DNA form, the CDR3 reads TGTGCCAGCAGCTCGGTTGGGACTAGCGTTCACTTC.

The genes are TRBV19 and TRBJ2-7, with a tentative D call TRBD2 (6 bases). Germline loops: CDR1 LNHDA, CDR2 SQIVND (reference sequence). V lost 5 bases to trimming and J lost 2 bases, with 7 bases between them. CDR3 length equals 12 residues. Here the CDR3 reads CASSGRTYEQYF. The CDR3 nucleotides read TGTGCCAGTAGTGGGAGGACCTACGAGCAGTACTTC.

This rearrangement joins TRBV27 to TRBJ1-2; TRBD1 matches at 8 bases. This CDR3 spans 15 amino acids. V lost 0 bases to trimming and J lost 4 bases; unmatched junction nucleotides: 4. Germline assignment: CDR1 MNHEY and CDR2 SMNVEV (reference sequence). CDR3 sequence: CASSLSTGALYGYTF. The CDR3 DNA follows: TGTGCCAGCAGTTTATCGACAGGGGCCCTCTATGGCTACACCTTC.

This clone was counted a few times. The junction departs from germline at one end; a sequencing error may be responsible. CDR3 region: CASKAGQGPWNF. The CDR3 DNA is TGTGCCAGCAAGGCAGGACAAGGTCCCTGGAACTTC. The chain recombines TRBV27 with TRBJ2-7, with D tentatively TRBD1 (5 bases). This CDR3 is 12 amino acids long. Germline V lookup: CDR1 MNHEY, CDR2 SMNVEV (reference sequence).

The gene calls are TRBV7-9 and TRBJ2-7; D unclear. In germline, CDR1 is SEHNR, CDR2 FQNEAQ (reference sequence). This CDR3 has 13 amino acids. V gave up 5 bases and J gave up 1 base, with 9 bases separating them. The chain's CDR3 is CASSPQDSYEQYF. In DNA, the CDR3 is TGTGCCAGCAGCCCCCAGGATTCCTACGAGCAGTACTTC.

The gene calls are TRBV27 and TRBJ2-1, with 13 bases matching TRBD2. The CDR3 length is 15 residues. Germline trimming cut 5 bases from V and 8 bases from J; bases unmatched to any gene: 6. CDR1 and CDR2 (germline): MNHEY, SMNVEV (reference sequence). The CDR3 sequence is CASSVGLAGVDEQFF. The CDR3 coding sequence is TGTGCCAGCAGTGTCGGACTAGCGGGAGTCGATGAGCAGTTCTTC.

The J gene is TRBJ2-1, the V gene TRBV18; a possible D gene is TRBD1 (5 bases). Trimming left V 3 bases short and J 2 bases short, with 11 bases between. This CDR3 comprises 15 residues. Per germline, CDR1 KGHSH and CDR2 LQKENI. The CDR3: CASSPAWTPYNEQFF. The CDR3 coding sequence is TGTGCCAGCTCACCTGCTTGGACACCCTACAATGAGCAGTTCTTC. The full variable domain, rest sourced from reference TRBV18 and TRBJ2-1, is NAGVMQNPRHLVRRRGQEARLRCSPMKGHSHVYWYRQLPEEGLKFMVYLQKENIIDESGMPKERFSAEFPKEGPSILRIQQVVRGDSAAYFCASSPAWTPYNEQFFGPGTRLTVL.

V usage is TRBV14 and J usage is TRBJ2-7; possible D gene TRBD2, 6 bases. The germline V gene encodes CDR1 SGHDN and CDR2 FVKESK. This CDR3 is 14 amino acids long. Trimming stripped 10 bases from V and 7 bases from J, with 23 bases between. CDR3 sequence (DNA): TGTGCCACTTCCCTTAGCGGAATAAAAACAGAGCAGTACTTC. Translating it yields CATSLSGIKTEQYF.

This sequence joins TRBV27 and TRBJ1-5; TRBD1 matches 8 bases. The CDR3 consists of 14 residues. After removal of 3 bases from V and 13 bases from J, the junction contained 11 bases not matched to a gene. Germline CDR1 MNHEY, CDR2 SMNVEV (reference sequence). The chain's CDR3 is CASSLYSGGPGQHF. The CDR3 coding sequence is TGTGCCAGCAGTTTGTACTCAGGGGGCCCGGGACAGCATTTT.

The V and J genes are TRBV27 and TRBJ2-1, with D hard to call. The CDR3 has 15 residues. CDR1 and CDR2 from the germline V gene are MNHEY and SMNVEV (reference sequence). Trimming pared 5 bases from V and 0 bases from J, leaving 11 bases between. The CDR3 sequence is CASSVNSGSYNEQFF. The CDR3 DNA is TGTGCCAGCAGTGTCAATTCGGGCTCCTACAATGAGCAGTTCTTC.

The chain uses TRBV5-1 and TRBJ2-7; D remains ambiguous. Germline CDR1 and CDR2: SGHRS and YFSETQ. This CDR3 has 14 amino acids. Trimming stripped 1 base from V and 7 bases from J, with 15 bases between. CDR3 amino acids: CASSLTAVLREQYF. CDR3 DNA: TGCGCCAGCAGCTTGACGGCAGTCCTCAGGGAGCAGTACTTC.

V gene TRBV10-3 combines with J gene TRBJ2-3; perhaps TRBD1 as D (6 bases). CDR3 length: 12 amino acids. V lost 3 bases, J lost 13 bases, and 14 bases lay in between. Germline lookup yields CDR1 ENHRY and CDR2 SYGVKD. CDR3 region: CAISDLTGEEYF. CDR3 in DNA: TGTGCCATCAGTGACCTGACAGGTGAAGAGTATTTT.

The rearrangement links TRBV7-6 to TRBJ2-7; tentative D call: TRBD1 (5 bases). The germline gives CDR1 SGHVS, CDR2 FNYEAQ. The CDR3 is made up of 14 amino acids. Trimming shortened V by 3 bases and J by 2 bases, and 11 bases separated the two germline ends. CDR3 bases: TGTGCCAGCAGCTTTGCCCAGGGTGCCTACGAGCAGTACTTC. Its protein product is CASSFAQGAYEQYF.

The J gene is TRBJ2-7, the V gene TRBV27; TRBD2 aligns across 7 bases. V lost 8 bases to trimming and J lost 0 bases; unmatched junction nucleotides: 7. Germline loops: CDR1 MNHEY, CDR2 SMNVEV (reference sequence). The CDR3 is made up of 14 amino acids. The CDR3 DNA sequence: TGTGCCAGCTGGGATAGCGGGTCCTCCTACGAGCAGTACTTC. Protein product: CASWDSGSSYEQYF.

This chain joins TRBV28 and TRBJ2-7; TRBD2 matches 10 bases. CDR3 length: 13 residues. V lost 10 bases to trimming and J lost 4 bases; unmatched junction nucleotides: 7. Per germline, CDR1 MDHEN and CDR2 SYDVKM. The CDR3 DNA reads TGTGCCACCAGGACTAGCGGAATTTACGAGCAGTACTTC. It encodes CATRTSGIYEQYF.

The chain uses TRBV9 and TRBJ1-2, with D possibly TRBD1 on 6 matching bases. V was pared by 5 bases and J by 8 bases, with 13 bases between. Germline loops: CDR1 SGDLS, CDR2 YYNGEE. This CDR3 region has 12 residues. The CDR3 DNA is TGTGCCAGCAGGGATACAGGGTACGGCTACACCTTC. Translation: CASRDTGYGYTF.

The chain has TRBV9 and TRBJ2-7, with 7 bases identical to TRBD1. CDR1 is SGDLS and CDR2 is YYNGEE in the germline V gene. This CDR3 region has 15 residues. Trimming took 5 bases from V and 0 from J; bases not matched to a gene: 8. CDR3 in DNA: TGTGCCAGCAGTAGATTCACAGGGGTCTCCTACGAGCAGTACTTC. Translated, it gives CASSRFTGVSYEQYF. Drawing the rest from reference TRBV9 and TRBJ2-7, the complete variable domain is DSGVTQTPKHLITATGQRVTLRCSPRSGDLSVYWYQQSLDQGLQFLIQYYNGEERAKGNILERFSAQQFPDLHSELNLSSLELGDSALYFCASSRFTGVSYEQYFGPGTRLTVT.

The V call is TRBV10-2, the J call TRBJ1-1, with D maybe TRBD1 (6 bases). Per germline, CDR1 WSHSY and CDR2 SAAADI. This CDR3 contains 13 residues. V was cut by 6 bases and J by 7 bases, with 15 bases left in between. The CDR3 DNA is TGCGCCAGCAGGGCCTACAGGGAGGGTGAAGCTTTCTTT. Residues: CASRAYREGEAFF.

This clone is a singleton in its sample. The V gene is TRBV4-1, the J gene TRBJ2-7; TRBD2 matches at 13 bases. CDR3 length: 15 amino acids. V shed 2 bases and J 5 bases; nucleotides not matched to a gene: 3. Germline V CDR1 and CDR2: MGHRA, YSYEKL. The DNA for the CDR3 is TGCGCCAGCAGCCAAAGACTAGCGGGAGGACACGAGCAGTACTTC. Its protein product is CASSQRLAGGHEQYF.

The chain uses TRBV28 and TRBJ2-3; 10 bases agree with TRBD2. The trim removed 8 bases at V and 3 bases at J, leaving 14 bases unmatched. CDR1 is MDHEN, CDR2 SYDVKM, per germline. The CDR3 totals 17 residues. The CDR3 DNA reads TGTGCCAGCCCCCCTGGGGCTAGCGGGAGTCCAACAGATACGCAGTATTTT. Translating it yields CASPPGASGSPTDTQYF.

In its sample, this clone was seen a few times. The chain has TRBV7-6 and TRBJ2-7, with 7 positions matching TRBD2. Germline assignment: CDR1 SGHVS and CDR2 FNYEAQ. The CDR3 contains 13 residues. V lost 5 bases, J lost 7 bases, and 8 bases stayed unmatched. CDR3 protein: CASSLGEGREQYF. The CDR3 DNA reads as TGTGCCAGCAGCCTTGGGGAGGGACGGGAGCAGTACTTC. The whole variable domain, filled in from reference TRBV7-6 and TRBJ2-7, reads GAGVSQSPRYKVTKRGQDVALRCDPISGHVSLYWYRQALGQGPEFLTYFNYEAQQDKSGLPNDRFSAERPEGSISTLTIQRTEQRDSAMYRCASSLGEGREQYFGPGTRLTVT.

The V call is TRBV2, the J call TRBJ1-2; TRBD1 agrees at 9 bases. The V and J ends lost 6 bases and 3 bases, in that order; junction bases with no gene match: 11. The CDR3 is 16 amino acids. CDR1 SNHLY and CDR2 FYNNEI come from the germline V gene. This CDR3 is CASRGPGTGNDYGYTF. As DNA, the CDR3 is TGTGCCAGCAGAGGTCCCGGGACAGGGAACGACTATGGCTACACCTTC.

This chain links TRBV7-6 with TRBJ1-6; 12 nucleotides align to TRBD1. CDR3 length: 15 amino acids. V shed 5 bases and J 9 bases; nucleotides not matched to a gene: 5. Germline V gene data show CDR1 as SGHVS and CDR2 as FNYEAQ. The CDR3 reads CASSPRGQGASPLHF. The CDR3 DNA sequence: TGTGCCAGCAGCCCAAGGGGACAGGGGGCTTCACCCCTCCACTTT.

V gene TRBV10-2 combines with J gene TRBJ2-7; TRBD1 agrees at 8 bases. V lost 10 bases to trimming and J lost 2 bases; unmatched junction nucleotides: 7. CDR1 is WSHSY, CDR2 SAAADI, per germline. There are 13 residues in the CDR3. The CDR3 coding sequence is TGCGCCACCCAGACAGGGGAACCCTACGAGCAGTACTTC. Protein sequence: CATQTGEPYEQYF.

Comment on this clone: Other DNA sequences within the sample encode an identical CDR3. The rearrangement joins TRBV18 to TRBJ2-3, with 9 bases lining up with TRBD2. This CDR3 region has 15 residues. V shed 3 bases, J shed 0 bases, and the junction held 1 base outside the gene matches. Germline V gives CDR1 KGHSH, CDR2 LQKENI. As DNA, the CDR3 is TGTGCCAGCTCACCGACTAGCGGAAGCACAGATACGCAGTATTTT. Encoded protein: CASSPTSGSTDTQYF.